What follows are 17 T cell receptor beta chains derived from one specimen sequenced in a study of molecular identifiers for immune sequencing clone quantification. TCRdb re-called the PCR reads through MiXCR, storing one row per CDR3 protein. The sample contains about 320,000 distinct CDR3 sequences, about 22% of which appear only once. Sequenced input: naive CD8+ T cells from blood, with Jurkat cell RNA spiked in. As to subset: FACS-sorted CD8+CD4-CCR7+CD45RA+ naive T cells. The receptors stem from a human donor in good health. Some libraries in this study had Jurkat cell RNA spiked in.

In this sample, this clonotype turned up many times. The J gene is TRBJ2-5, the V gene TRBV29-1; TRBD2 aligns across 8 bases. This CDR3 is built from 14 residues. Germline V gene lookup returns CDR1 SQVTM and CDR2 ANQGSEA. J was trimmed by 5 bases and V by 1 base; bases with no gene match: 6. CDR3: CSVEAAGAGETQYF. CDR3 bases: TGCAGCGTTGAAGCAGCGGGGGCGGGGGAGACCCAGTACTTC.

This clonotype appeared a single time. Since a much larger clone is just one base distant, this may be a read error. For the CDR3, the DNA is TGTACCAGCAGTTTTCAACCGACAACGAACACCGGGGAGCTGTTTTTT. Translated: CTSSFQPTTNTGELFF. The chain is built from TRBV28 and TRBJ2-2; no reliable D call. This CDR3 spans 16 amino acids. The germline V gene has CDR1 MDHEN and CDR2 SYDVKM.

This clonotype was observed many times. V is TRBV7-3 and J is TRBJ2-1; D is uncertain. V lost 2 bases and J 5 bases, leaving 10 bases between the germline ends. The V gene's germline CDR1 is SGHTA and CDR2 FQGTGA. This CDR3 spans 14 amino acids. CDR3 residues: CASSLGRNDNEQFF. In DNA form, the CDR3 reads TGTGCCAGCAGCTTAGGTCGGAACGACAATGAGCAGTTCTTC.

The rearrangement joins TRBV11-2 to TRBJ2-3, with D unresolved. The germline CDR1 and CDR2 sequences are SGHAT and FQNNGV. This CDR3 spans 14 amino acids. The V and J ends lost 1 base and 2 bases respectively, with 7 bases between them. The CDR3 region has the DNA TGTGCCAGCAGCTTAGTCGGAGCCACAGATACGCAGTATTTT. Its translation: CASSLVGATDTQYF.

In regard to this clonotype: Compared with germline, one end of the junction differs, possibly owing to a read error. The chain combines TRBV20-1 with TRBJ2-3, with D possibly matching TRBD2 (6 bases). The CDR3 is made up of 14 amino acids. In germline, CDR1 is DFQATT, CDR2 SNEGSKA (reference sequence). This CDR3 reads CRARLPSGTDTQYF. CDR3 bases: TGCAGAGCTAGACTCCCTAGCGGCACAGATACGCAGTATTTT.

This chain joins TRBV12-3 or TRBV12-4 and TRBJ2-7, with TRBD2 identical over 7 bases. The CDR3 is 15 amino acids. V shed 4 bases, J shed 5 bases, and the junction held 11 bases outside the gene matches. The CDR3 loop is CASSSSWGGSHEQYF. Here the CDR3 DNA reads TGTGCCAGCAGTTCGTCCTGGGGGGGATCCCACGAGCAGTACTTC.

Many counts were recorded for this clonotype. The J gene is TRBJ1-1, the V gene TRBV20-1; D is undetermined. The length of the CDR3 is 13 residues. The V and J ends lost 3 bases and 0 bases respectively, with 8 bases between them. The germline V gene encodes CDR1 DFQATT and CDR2 SNEGSKA (reference sequence). In DNA form, the CDR3 reads TGCAGTGCTAGTCCAGGTCTGAACACTGAAGCTTTCTTT. Residues: CSASPGLNTEAFF.

This chain connects TRBV25-1 to TRBJ2-5, with 7 bases that match TRBD2. V lost 8 bases to trimming and J lost 2 bases; unmatched junction nucleotides: 14. Germline V gene sequence: CDR1 MGHDK, CDR2 SYGVNS. The CDR3 covers 16 residues. CDR3 in DNA: TGTGCCAGCGGCAGGGAGGGGACCCGGTTTCAAGAGACCCAGTACTTC. Protein: CASGREGTRFQETQYF.

With respect to this clonotype: A much bigger clone sits one base away, suggesting this may be a read error. V is TRBV7-9 and J is TRBJ2-7, with 9 positions matching TRBD2. Germline CDR1 SEHNR, CDR2 FQNEAQ (reference sequence). The CDR3 runs to 12 residues. V lost 6 bases, J lost 4 bases, and 1 base stayed unmatched. CDR3 sequence: CASRRGGYEQYF. The CDR3 nucleotides read TGTGCCAGCAGGCGGGGGGGGTACGAGCAGTACTTC. The full variable domain, with the rest looked up from reference TRBV7-9 and TRBJ2-7, is DTGVSQNPRHKITKRGQNVTFRCDPISEHNRLYWYRQTLGQGPEFLTYFQNEAQLEKSRLLSDRFSAERPKGSFSTLEIQRTEQGDSAMYLCASRRGGYEQYFGPGTRLTVT.

The table lists this clonotype with many counts. The V call is TRBV24-1, the J call TRBJ1-5; D is unresolved. Per the germline V gene, CDR1 is KGHDR and CDR2 is SFDVKD. V lost 1 base to trimming and J lost 1 base, with 4 bases between them. The CDR3 has 14 residues. CDR3 coding DNA: TGTGCCACCAGTGATTTTTCCAGCAATCAGCCCCAGCATTTT. This sequence encodes CATSDFSSNQPQHF.

This clonotype was counted many times. The chain combines TRBV27 with TRBJ1-2; no clear D gene. The CDR3 is 8 amino acids. CDR1 is MNHEY and CDR2 is SMNVEV in the germline V gene (reference sequence). V was pared by 10 bases and J by 7 bases, with 4 bases between. CDR3 protein: CATAGYTF. The CDR3 DNA sequence: TGTGCCACCGCTGGCTACACCTTC.

J is TRBJ2-7 and V is TRBV21-1; TRBD1, the D gene given by the table, was not confirmed from the DNA. TRBV21-1 is an annotated pseudogene. The CDR3 covers 16 residues. The CDR3 protein is CASSEGTGATAYGQYF. The CDR3 coding sequence is TGTGCCAGCAGCGAAGGGACAGGGGCGACTGCCTACGGGCAGTACTTC.

This clonotype came up many times. This chain joins TRBV7-2 and TRBJ2-2; 13 bases line up with TRBD2. The V and J ends lost 5 bases and 6 bases, in that order; junction bases with no gene match: 6. This CDR3 contains 16 residues. Germline V gives CDR1 SGHTA, CDR2 FQGNSA. As DNA, the CDR3 is TGTGCCAGCAGCGCCGGACTAGCGGGAGTCGCCGGGGAGCTGTTTTTT. It codes for CASSAGLAGVAGELFF.

The gene calls are TRBV6-6 and TRBJ1-4, with D tentatively TRBD1 (6 bases). Trimming stripped 2 bases from V and 7 bases from J, with 17 bases between. This CDR3 spans 16 amino acids. Germline loops: CDR1 MNHNY, CDR2 SVGAGI (reference sequence). The CDR3 coding sequence is TGTGCCAGCAGTTACCAAATGGGGGGCCTCGGTGAAAAACTGTTTTTT. It encodes CASSYQMGGLGEKLFF.

This clonotype was picked up a small number of times. The chain links TRBV5-4 to TRBJ1-1; tentatively, D is TRBD1 (6 bases). Germline V gene sequence: CDR1 SGHNT, CDR2 YYREEE (reference sequence). V lost 4 bases to trimming and J lost 4 bases, with 14 bases between them. The CDR3 is 14 amino acids. The CDR3 sequence: CASSAGTGFTEAFF. DNA for the CDR3: TGTGCCAGCAGCGCCGGCACAGGGTTCACTGAAGCTTTCTTT.

This clonotype has just a few counts. The chain has TRBV7-9 and TRBJ1-6, with a tentative D call TRBD1 (5 bases). This CDR3 contains 17 residues. The V and J ends lost 4 bases and 1 base respectively, with 14 bases between them. Germline CDR1 reads SEHNR; CDR2 reads FQNEAQ (reference sequence). CDR3 in amino acids: CASSSDTGRSYNSPLHF. The CDR3 DNA is TGTGCCAGCAGCTCGGACACTGGGCGGTCCTATAATTCACCCCTCCACTTT.

The rearrangement links TRBV4-3 to TRBJ2-7, with D perhaps matching TRBD2 (7 bases). The CDR3 covers 15 residues. The V end was cut by 0 bases, the J end by 7 bases, with 16 bases between. Germline loops: CDR1 LGHNA, CDR2 YSLEER. As DNA, the CDR3 is TGCGCCAGCAGCCAAGATTGGGGGGGGGCGCGAGAGCAGTACTTC. This sequence encodes CASSQDWGGAREQYF.